Each of the 19 T cell receptor beta chains below was sequenced from the same sample in a study of cytomegalovirus exposure and HLA in healthy donors. The method was immunoSEQ multiplex PCR; TCRdb's version includes in-frame clones alone and lacks a portion of them. The repertoire holds fewer than 120,000 clones, with roughly 88% as singletons. Sequences were obtained from PBMCs. Receptors originate from a woman under 40 in good health and CMV-seropositive.

The gene calls are TRBV4-1 and TRBJ2-1, with 15 nucleotides matching TRBD2. Germline V CDR1 and CDR2: MGHRA, YSYEKL. This CDR3 spans 18 amino acids. The V gene end was trimmed by 4 bases and the J gene end by 6 bases; junction bases not matched to a gene: 10. The CDR3 nucleotides are TGCGCCAGCAGCCGGGGACTAGCGGGAGGCGGAATTGGCAATGAGCAGTTCTTC. Protein product: CASSRGLAGGGIGNEQFF.

This chain connects TRBV11-2 to TRBJ2-1; TRBD2 matches 7 bases. Per the germline V gene, CDR1 is SGHAT and CDR2 is FQNNGV. This CDR3 spans 18 amino acids. Trimming cost V 1 base and J 5 bases; bases outside gene matches: 14. CDR3 DNA sequence: TGTGCCAGCAGCTTAGGGGGACTATTGGCGGGACGGGACAATGAGCAGTTCTTC. Protein: CASSLGGLLAGRDNEQFF.

J is TRBJ1-2 and V is TRBV5-1; TRBD1 agrees at 10 bases. Germline loops: CDR1 SGHRS, CDR2 YFSETQ. This CDR3 is built from 14 residues. J lost 2 bases, V lost 3 bases, and 1 base had no gene match. The CDR3 nucleotides are TGCGCCAGCAGCTCGACAGGGGGCAACTATGGCTACACCTTC. This translates into CASSSTGGNYGYTF.

The chain combines TRBV28 with TRBJ2-3; 7 nucleotides align to TRBD2. The J segment lost 6 bases and the V segment lost 6 bases, leaving 3 bases of the junction unmatched. This CDR3 region has 12 residues. Per the germline V gene, CDR1 is MDHEN and CDR2 is SYDVKM. The CDR3: CASSKLADTQYF. CDR3 in DNA: TGTGCCAGCAGCAAACTAGCGGATACGCAGTATTTT.

The chain links TRBV11-2 to TRBJ2-3, with D possibly matching TRBD1 (6 bases). This CDR3 is 14 amino acids long. CDR1 SGHAT and CDR2 FQNNGV come from the germline V gene. V was cut by 5 bases and J by 2 bases, with 11 bases left in between. The CDR3 DNA is TGTGCCAGCAGCCAACGACAGGACACAGATACGCAGTATTTT. The encoded protein is CASSQRQDTDTQYF.

The V gene is TRBV9, the J gene TRBJ2-3; TRBD2 matches at 7 bases. Looked up from germline, CDR1 is SGDLS and CDR2 is YYNGEE. CDR3 length: 15 amino acids. V lost 4 bases to trimming and J lost 5 bases; unmatched junction nucleotides: 10. The CDR3 sequence: CASSSRGGHLDTQYF. The DNA of the CDR3 is TGTGCCAGCAGCTCGAGGGGAGGGCATTTAGATACGCAGTATTTT.

This clone turned up a few times. The rearrangement links TRBV4-3 to TRBJ2-4, with D perhaps matching TRBD1 (5 bases). The germline CDR1 and CDR2 sequences are LGHNA and YSLEER. The V gene lost 4 bases and the J gene lost 8 bases, with 15 bases spanning the gap. The CDR3 consists of 14 residues. The DNA of the CDR3 is TGCGCCAGCAGCCGCCAGGGCCCGAAGGACATTCAGTACTTC. Translating gives CASSRQGPKDIQYF.

V gene TRBV5-6 combines with J gene TRBJ2-7, with 13 bases matching TRBD2. There are 15 residues in the CDR3. After removal of 5 bases from V and 5 bases from J, the junction contained 7 bases not matched to a gene. Germline V gene data show CDR1 as SGHDT and CDR2 as YYEEEE. The CDR3 sequence is CASRGIGTSGNEQYF. The DNA of the CDR3 is TGTGCCAGCAGGGGCATCGGGACTAGCGGGAACGAGCAGTACTTC.

This clone was seen only once. J is TRBJ2-5 and V is TRBV28; weak D call: TRBD1 (6 bases). Trimming stripped 5 bases from V and 4 bases from J, with 17 bases between. Germline V CDR1 and CDR2: MDHEN, SYDVKM. The CDR3 covers 15 residues. The CDR3 bases are TGTGCCAGCAGTCCCAGCTGGGGGCGCGGAGAGACCCAGTACTTC. It specifies CASSPSWGRGETQYF.

Only a few counts were recorded for this clone. The CDR3 is CSVRGLAGEQYF. As DNA, the CDR3 is TGCAGCGTCCGGGGCCTGGCGGGGGAGCAGTACTTC. The chain is built from TRBV29-1 and TRBJ2-7, with D perhaps TRBD2 (6 bases). Germline lookup yields CDR1 SQVTM and CDR2 ANQGSEA. V lost 6 bases and J 7 bases, leaving 16 bases between the germline ends. CDR3 length equals 12 residues.

The chain recombines TRBV7-2 with TRBJ2-2; D remains unclear. The germline V and J ends were trimmed by 2 bases and 2 bases, with 6 bases remaining between them. CDR3 length: 14 amino acids. Germline V CDR1 and CDR2: SGHTA, FQGNSA. The CDR3 here is CASSLTLNTGELFF. The CDR3 coding sequence is TGTGCCAGCAGCTTAACACTAAACACCGGGGAGCTGTTTTTT.

The chain combines TRBV5-1 with TRBJ1-2; D is perhaps TRBD1 (5 bases). The V gene's germline CDR1 is SGHRS and CDR2 YFSETQ. V lost 4 bases and J lost 8, with 18 bases in between. The CDR3 is 14 residues long. For the CDR3, the DNA is TGCGCCAGCAGCAAGCCACAGGAACCTAAAGGCTACACCTTC. Encoded protein: CASSKPQEPKGYTF.

The J gene is TRBJ2-4, the V gene TRBV5-1, with 7 bases matching TRBD2. Losses at the gene ends were 4 bases for V and 3 bases for J; bases not matched to a gene: 7. CDR1 SGHRS and CDR2 YFSETQ come from the germline V gene. This CDR3 has 15 amino acids. The CDR3 spells CASSPGGGNKNIQYF. The CDR3 DNA is TGCGCCAGCAGCCCGGGAGGCGGAAACAAAAACATTCAGTACTTC.

CDR3 protein: CAIRGGQGAYEQYF. CDR3 bases: TGTGCCATCAGAGGAGGACAGGGGGCCTACGAGCAGTACTTC. The chain combines TRBV10-3 with TRBJ2-7; TRBD1 matches 10 bases. V was clipped by 6 bases and J by 2 bases; unmatched bases: 4. The germline CDR1 and CDR2 sequences are ENHRY and SYGVKD. This CDR3 has 14 residues.

The V and J genes are TRBV5-1 and TRBJ2-1; 12 positions agree with TRBD2. The CDR3 sequence is 16 residues long. The germline V gene has CDR1 SGHRS and CDR2 YFSETQ. Trimming cost V 4 bases and J 5 bases; bases outside gene matches: 7. In nucleotides, the CDR3 is TGCGCCAGCAGCGGCCCTAGCGGGGGGGACCACAATGAGCAGTTCTTC. This encodes CASSGPSGGDHNEQFF.

A few counts support this clone. CDR3 DNA sequence: TGTGCCAGCAGTTACACGGGGGAGGTTAACACCGGGGAGCTGTTTTTT. It translates to CASSYTGEVNTGELFF. V is TRBV6-6 and J is TRBJ2-2; maybe TRBD2 (6 bases). The CDR3 runs to 16 residues. The germline V and J ends were trimmed by 2 bases and 2 bases, with 12 bases remaining between them. Germline assignment: CDR1 MNHNY and CDR2 SVGAGI (reference sequence).

The J gene is TRBJ2-7, the V gene TRBV18; possibly TRBD2 for D (5 bases). Trimming took 0 bases from V and 3 from J, leaving 9 bases between them. CDR3 length: 14 amino acids. Germline CDR1 and CDR2: KGHSH and LQKENI. DNA of the CDR3: TGTGCCAGCTCACCACCCCGGGGTGACTACGAGCAGTACTTC. It yields the protein CASSPPRGDYEQYF.

The chain employs TRBV7-9 and TRBJ2-7, with D possibly TRBD2 on 5 matching bases. The germline CDR1 and CDR2 sequences are SEHNR and FQNEAQ (reference sequence). There are 14 residues in the CDR3. The V and J ends lost 6 bases and 6 bases respectively, with 18 bases between them. The CDR3 nucleotides read TGTGCCAGCAGGGAGACGGCGGGTCAAGGCGAGCAGTACTTC. It encodes CASRETAGQGEQYF.

The V and J genes are TRBV7-2 and TRBJ1-5; D unresolved. The CDR3 totals 14 residues. Deletions cut 0 bases from V and 4 bases from J, with 7 bases between. Germline assignment: CDR1 SGHTA and CDR2 FQGNSA. CDR3 residues: CASSLASFNQPQHF. The CDR3, as DNA: TGTGCCAGCAGCTTAGCGTCTTTTAATCAGCCCCAGCATTTT.